Included here is one T cell receptor (beta chain) sequence, with context. V lost 3 bases and J lost 1, with 13 bases in between. The CDR3 contains 15 residues. CDR1 is SGHRS and CDR2 is YFSETQ in the germline V gene. TCRdb recomputed calls from the 5' RACE reads with MiXCR, one row per CDR3 protein. The sample consists of tens of thousands of distinct CDR3 sequences, 25% to 35% of them appearing once. The rearrangement joins TRBV5-1 to TRBJ2-5; D remains ambiguous. This TCR derives from a female donor with breast cancer. The sample was tumor-infiltrating memory CD4+ T cells sorted from the breast tumor. Subset meaning: memory CD4+ T cells, CD4+CD45RO+CD25-. CDR3 bases: TGCGCCAGCAGCTCCCGGGCCTTATCCCAAGAGACCCAGTACTTC. This sequence encodes CASSSRALSQETQYF.